The present T cell receptor (beta chain) was sequenced within a study of human T cells and chemical hapten exposure. Study information: Diphenylcyclopropenone was administered weekly to the scalp of patients throughout the approximately 25-week study.

This clonotype was seen many times. V gave up 4 bases and J gave up 2 bases; unmatched junction bases: 3. The CDR3 has 14 residues. CDR1 and CDR2 (germline): ENHRY, SYGVKD. The time point was: pre-sensitization, week 0. The treatment denotes: therapeutic diphenylcyclopropenone sensitization with weekly scalp DPC. TCRdb analysed the RACE reads with MiXCR anew, one entry per CDR3 protein. The sample yields over 300,000 distinct CDR3 sequences, approximately 5.1% seen once. This material consisted of whole blood, taken in connection with sensitization to the hapten diphenylcyclopropenone (DPC). This chain joins TRBV10-3 and TRBJ2-7; 9 nucleotides agree with TRBD2. The clonotype comes from a woman in her forties or fifties with alopecia areata. Some clones in this sample may be carry-over from other donors' samples. CDR3 protein: CAISVREGPYEQYF. Written as DNA, the CDR3 is TGTGCCATCAGTGTGCGGGAGGGCCCCTACGAGCAGTACTTC.